The present T cell receptor (beta chain) was sequenced within a study of neurological immune-mediated disorders. General study results and limits: Expansion of TCR clones was greatest in HTLV-1-associated myelopathy and smallest in multiple sclerosis, where it fell below that of healthy controls.

There are 17 residues in the CDR3. The V and J ends lost 5 bases and 6 bases, in that order; junction bases with no gene match: 8. MiXCR, run by TCRdb on the 5' RACE reads, gives a single entry per CDR3 protein. This table has fewer than 85,000 distinct CDR3 sequences, 4.5% to 6.5% appearing once. This clonotype has just a few counts. Its antigen is as yet unknown. The V call is TRBV12-3 or TRBV12-4, the J call TRBJ2-2; 14 positions match TRBD2. This clonotype was obtained from a woman aged 30 to 39 with multiple sclerosis. Sample: PBMCs. CDR3 amino acids: CASSQLLGLAGAGELFF. The CDR3 nucleotides are TGTGCCAGCAGTCAACTCCTGGGACTAGCGGGAGCCGGGGAGCTGTTTTTT.